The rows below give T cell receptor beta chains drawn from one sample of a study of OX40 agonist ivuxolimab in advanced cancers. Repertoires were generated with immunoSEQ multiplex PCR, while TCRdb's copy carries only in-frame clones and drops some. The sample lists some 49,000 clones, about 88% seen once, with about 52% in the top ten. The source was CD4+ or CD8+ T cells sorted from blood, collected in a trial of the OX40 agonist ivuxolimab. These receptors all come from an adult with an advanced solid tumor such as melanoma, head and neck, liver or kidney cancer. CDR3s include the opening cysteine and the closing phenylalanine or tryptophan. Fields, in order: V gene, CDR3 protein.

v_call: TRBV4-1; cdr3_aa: CASSHEGARTYEQYF
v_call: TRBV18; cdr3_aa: CASSPDSPEQFF
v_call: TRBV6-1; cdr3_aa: CASSGTGSHTQYF
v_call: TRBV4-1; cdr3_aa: CASSQGIRILAEKLFF
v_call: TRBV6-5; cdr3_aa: CASSYGASSYNEQFF
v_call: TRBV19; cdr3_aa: CASNQDRVEGLAQPQHF
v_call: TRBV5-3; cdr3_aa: CAREGAGELFF
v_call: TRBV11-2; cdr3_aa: CASSLHGRTDTQYF
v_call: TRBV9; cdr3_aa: CASGLGDGLAEAFF
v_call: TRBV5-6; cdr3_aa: CASSFGDGWGQPQHF
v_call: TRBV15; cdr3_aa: CATSRDPTSEAFF
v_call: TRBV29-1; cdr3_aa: CSVLTGEGANIQYF
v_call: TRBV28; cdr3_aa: CASRNANTGELFF
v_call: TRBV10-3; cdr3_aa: CAISEREDPDGYTF
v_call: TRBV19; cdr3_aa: CASSRREPGTEAFF
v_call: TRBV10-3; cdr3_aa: CAISATSGNTIYF
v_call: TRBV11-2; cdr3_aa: CASGRDRVETQYF
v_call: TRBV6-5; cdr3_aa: CASSPNSYEQYF
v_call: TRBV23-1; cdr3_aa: CASSQSPSATYEQYF
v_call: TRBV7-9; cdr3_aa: CASSSQPGDTQYF
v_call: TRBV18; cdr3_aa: CASSTTSGGQFF
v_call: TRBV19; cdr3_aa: CASSMGSTEQFF
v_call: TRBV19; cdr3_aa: CASSIRLLSYEQYF
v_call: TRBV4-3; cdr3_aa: CASSQSGLGGGTDTQYF
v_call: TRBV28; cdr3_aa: CASGGWVAWFF
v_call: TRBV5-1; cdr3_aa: CASSWGQLHNEQFF
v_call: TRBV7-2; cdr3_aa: CASAPGQGAYGYTF
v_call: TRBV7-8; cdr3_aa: CASSSPELGSYNEQFF
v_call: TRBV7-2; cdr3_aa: CASSLQQGSDEQYF
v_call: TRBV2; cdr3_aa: CAITLAGSYNEQFF
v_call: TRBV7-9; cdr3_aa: CASRPYGTEGKNIQYF
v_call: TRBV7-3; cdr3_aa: CASSPGHSTDTQYF
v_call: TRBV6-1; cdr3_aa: CASSDDFGGIRQYF
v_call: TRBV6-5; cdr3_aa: CASSYSGGLSGELFF
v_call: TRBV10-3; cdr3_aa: CAISDGTGGINSPLHF
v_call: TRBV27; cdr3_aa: CASSFGAVGTDTQYF
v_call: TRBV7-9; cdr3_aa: CASTGAATEAFF
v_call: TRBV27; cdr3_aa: CASSSHQGESYEQYF
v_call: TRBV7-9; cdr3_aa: CASSPGQYNSPLHF
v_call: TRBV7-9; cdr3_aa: CASDSNTGELFF
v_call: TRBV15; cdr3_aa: CATSRDKGGPYEQYF
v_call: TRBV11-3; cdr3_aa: CASSPPGGSYNEQFF
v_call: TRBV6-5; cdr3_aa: CASSYIQGNEQYF
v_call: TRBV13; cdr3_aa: CASSAGLAGAFYEQYF
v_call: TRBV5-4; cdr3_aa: CASSFTGSSNTEAFF
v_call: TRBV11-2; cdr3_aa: CASSFIELTTEEQYF
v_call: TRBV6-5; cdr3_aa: CATAQNYGYTF
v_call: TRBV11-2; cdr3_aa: CASSRQRGVEQYF
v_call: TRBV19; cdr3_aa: CASSSGVGETQYF
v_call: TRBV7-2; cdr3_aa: CASSLAESTSIGQYF
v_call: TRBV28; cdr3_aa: CASSSPAQETQYF
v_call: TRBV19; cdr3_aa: CASSPTTNEKLFF
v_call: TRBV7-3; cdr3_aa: CASSLTADTQYF